Listed here are 11 T cell receptor beta chains from one sample, sequenced in a study of blood T cell repertoires in COVID-19 (dated by TCRdb to the early 2020s). Libraries were constructed by the immunoSEQ multiplex PCR assay. TCRdb re-hosts the immuneACCESS table, in-frame sequences only. Its copies lack some clones; in the studies checked, an unresolved V gene accounts for under half of them, and the cause for the rest is not known. The sample table contains some 64,000 clones; only one count was recorded for approximately 79% of them. Around 20% of the sample rests with the top ten. What was sequenced was peripheral blood. These receptors were obtained from an elderly woman with active or convalescent COVID-19.

The chain links TRBV4-1 to TRBJ1-2; 9 nucleotides line up with TRBD1. This CDR3 spans 16 amino acids. The germline gives CDR1 MGHRA, CDR2 YSYEKL. Losses at the gene ends were 1 base for V and 1 base for J; bases not matched to a gene: 4. CDR3 in DNA: TGCGCCAGCAGCCAAGGGCGGGACAGGGTTAACTATGGCTACACCTTC. The encoded protein is CASSQGRDRVNYGYTF.

As DNA, the CDR3 is TGTGCCAGCAGGGGTCAGGGACTCTACGAGCAGTACTTC. Translation: CASRGQGLYEQYF. The chain couples TRBV2 to TRBJ2-7, with a weak D call TRBD2 (6 bases). There are 13 residues in the CDR3. From germline, CDR1 is SNHLY and CDR2 FYNNEI. Deletions cut 6 bases from V and 3 bases from J, with 12 bases between.

This clone was seen a handful of times. The rearrangement uses TRBV12-3 or TRBV12-4 and TRBJ1-4, with D unclear. CDR3 length equals 11 residues. V lost 5 bases and J lost 6, with 4 bases in between. The CDR3 spells CASSIYEKLFF. The DNA for the CDR3 is TGTGCCAGCAGTATCTATGAAAAACTGTTTTTT.

V gene TRBV12-3 or TRBV12-4 combines with J gene TRBJ1-1; no reliable D call. V was shortened by 6 bases and J by 2 bases, with 10 bases between the two germline ends. CDR3 size: 13 residues. CDR3 coding DNA: TGTGCCAGCAGCTACAGCCTCAACACTGAAGCTTTCTTT. Protein: CASSYSLNTEAFF.

The sample holds a few counts of this clone. The chain uses TRBV30 and TRBJ1-3, with no clear D. V lost 8 bases, J lost 0 bases, and 17 bases lay in between. CDR3 length: 15 amino acids. CDR1 is GTSNPN, CDR2 SVGIG, per germline (reference sequence). The DNA of the CDR3 is TGTGCCGGAAGATGGGAGCGACTCTCTGGAAACACCATATATTTT. It encodes CAGRWERLSGNTIYF.

This chain uses TRBV5-4 with TRBJ1-1; D remains ambiguous. CDR1 SGHNT and CDR2 YYREEE come from the germline V gene (reference sequence). V was shortened by 3 bases and J by 3 bases, with 12 bases between the two germline ends. The CDR3 is made up of 14 amino acids. Here the CDR3 reads CASSSLLVDTEAFF. CDR3 DNA: TGTGCCAGCAGCTCCCTCCTAGTCGACACTGAAGCTTTCTTT. The variable domain in full, with the rest retrieved from reference TRBV5-4 and TRBJ1-1, is ETGVTQSPTHLIKTRGQQVTLRCSSQSGHNTVSWYQQALGQGPQFIFQYYREEENGRGNFPPRFSGLQFPNYSSELNVNALELDDSALYLCASSSLLVDTEAFFGQGTRLTVV.

V usage is TRBV19 and J usage is TRBJ2-3, with 11 bases identical to TRBD1. The V segment lost 6 bases and the J segment 1 base; nucleotides outside the gene matches: 3. The length of the CDR3 is 15 residues. The germline gives CDR1 LNHDA, CDR2 SQIVND (reference sequence). This CDR3 reads CASRKGQGGTDTQYF. CDR3 nucleotides: TGTGCCAGTAGGAAGGGACAGGGGGGCACAGATACGCAGTATTTT.

A few counts support this clone. This chain links TRBV19 with TRBJ2-2, with 8 bases that match TRBD1. There are 14 residues in the CDR3. CDR1 and CDR2 from the germline V gene are LNHDA and SQIVND (reference sequence). V gave up 8 bases and J gave up 6 bases; unmatched junction bases: 8. The CDR3 reads CASEGGQGAGELFF. CDR3 DNA: TGTGCCAGTGAGGGAGGACAGGGTGCCGGGGAGCTGTTTTTT.

The chain links TRBV7-9 to TRBJ1-2; 7 nucleotides line up with TRBD1. This CDR3 contains 13 residues. CDR1 is SEHNR and CDR2 is FQNEAQ in the germline V gene (reference sequence). Losses at the gene ends were 4 bases for V and 4 bases for J; bases not matched to a gene: 3. The DNA of the CDR3 is TGTGCCAGCAGCTCGGACAGGACCTATGGCTACACCTTC. As protein: CASSSDRTYGYTF.

The V call is TRBV27, the J call TRBJ2-1; D ambiguous. The CDR3 contains 12 residues. Germline V CDR1 and CDR2: MNHEY, SMNVEV (reference sequence). Trimming stripped 4 bases from V and 12 bases from J, with 13 bases between. The CDR3, as DNA: TGTGCCAGCAGTTCCCACGTTACCGGGCAGTTCTTC. This codes for CASSSHVTGQFF.

This sequence joins TRBV7-3 and TRBJ1-1; 9 bases fit TRBD1. The CDR3 spans 13 residues. Germline-derived CDR1 and CDR2 are SGHTA and FQGTGA. The V segment lost 5 bases and the J segment 7 bases; nucleotides outside the gene matches: 5. The CDR3 loop reads CASSRWGQGEAFF. The CDR3 bases are TGTGCCAGCAGCCGTTGGGGACAGGGTGAAGCTTTCTTT. The full variable domain, rest sourced from reference TRBV7-3 and TRBJ1-1, is GAGVSQTPSNKVTEKGKYVELRCDPISGHTALYWYRQSLGQGPEFLIYFQGTGAADDSGLPNDRFFAVRPEGSVSTLKIQRTERGDSAVYLCASSRWGQGEAFFGQGTRLTVV.